This T cell receptor (beta chain) was recovered during a study of shared clonotypes between healthy human individuals. Overall study results and limits: Researchers found naive subsets generally carried larger estimated richness than memory subsets.

The DNA input per sorted-subset replicate PCR was about 190 ng, corresponding to 25,000 to 30,000 T cell genomes. The assay was immunoSEQ multiplex PCR, and TCRdb's table has in-frame clones only and misses some. Among 900,000 to 1,200,000 clones listed, approximately 80% were seen once. Germline V gene data show CDR1 as LNHNV and CDR2 as YYDKDF (reference sequence). The CDR3 extends over 15 amino acids. V was shortened by 0 bases and J by 8 bases, with 13 bases between the two germline ends. With regard to this clone: Its antigen is unknown.

Nashville, Tennessee was home to all donors, who were Caucasian adults. The sequence was collected from a man aged 18 to 35 in good health. Some clones in this sample may be carry-over from other donors' samples. Specimen: memory CD4+ T cells from PBMCs. Subset noted: CD45RA-negative fraction. The rearrangement links TRBV15 to TRBJ1-4; possible D gene TRBD1, 6 bases. CDR3 DNA: TGTGCCACCAGCAGAGATTGGGGGCGGGAGGAAAAACTGTTTTTT. It yields the protein CATSRDWGREEKLFF.